This T cell receptor (beta chain) was profiled in a study of response to subunit inactivated influenza vaccine. Deletions cut 1 base from V and 0 bases from J, with 10 bases between. This CDR3 has 16 residues. CDR1 and CDR2 (germline): SGHKS, YYEKEE (reference sequence). This clonotype was seen only a few times. TCRdb reprocessed the RT-PCR reads via MiXCR and lists one record per CDR3 protein. The data hold approximately 500,000 distinct CDR3 sequences, with under 25% observed a single time. This sample was also put to use in a study of T cells expressing NK-cell markers. From that report: UMIs accompanied the 5'RACE template switching by which TCR beta cDNA was made. Dominant NKG2C+ clonotypes were found to form roughly 1.0-7.0% of CD8+ T cells in roughly 6 donors.

Sequenced material: CD4+ T cells sorted from PBMCs, taken 11 to 12 days after vaccination. The sequence came from a man in his forties or fifties who received an inactivated influenza vaccine. The gene calls are TRBV5-5 and TRBJ1-4, with no clear D. The DNA for the CDR3 is TGTGCCAGCAGCTTGAATAGGTTCGCAACTAATGAAAAACTGTTTTTT. Translation gives CASSLNRFATNEKLFF.